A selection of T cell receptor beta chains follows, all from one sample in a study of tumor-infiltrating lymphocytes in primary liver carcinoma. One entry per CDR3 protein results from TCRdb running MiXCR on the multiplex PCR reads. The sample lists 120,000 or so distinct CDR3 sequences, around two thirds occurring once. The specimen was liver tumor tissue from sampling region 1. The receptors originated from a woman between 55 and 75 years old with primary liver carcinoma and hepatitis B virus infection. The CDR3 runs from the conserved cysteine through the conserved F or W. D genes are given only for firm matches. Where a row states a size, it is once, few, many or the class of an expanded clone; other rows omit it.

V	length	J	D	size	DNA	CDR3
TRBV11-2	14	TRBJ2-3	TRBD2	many	TGTGCCAGCAGCTTGGGACTAGCCACAGATACGCAGTATTTT	CASSLGLATDTQYF
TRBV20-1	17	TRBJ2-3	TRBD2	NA	TGCAGTGCTACTCGACTAGCGGGAGGTGGTCGCACAGATACGCAGTATTTT	CSATRLAGGGRTDTQYF
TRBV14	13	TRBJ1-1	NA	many	TGTGCCAGCAGCCAAGACGTGAACACTGAAGCTTTCTTT	CASSQDVNTEAFF
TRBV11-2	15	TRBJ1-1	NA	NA	TGTGCCAACAGCTCACCTGAGGGGGGGGTGACTGGAGCTTTCTTT	CANSSPEGGVTGAFF
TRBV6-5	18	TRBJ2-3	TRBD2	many	TGTGCCAGCAGGTTGACTAGCGGGAGTTATTTGAGCACAGATACGCAGTATTTT	CASRLTSGSYLSTDTQYF
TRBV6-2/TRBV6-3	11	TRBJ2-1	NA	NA	TGTGGCAGCAGTCGCTACAATGAGCAGTTCTTC	CGSSRYNEQFF
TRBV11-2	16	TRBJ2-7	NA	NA	TGTGCCAGCACCAAGACAACGCTGAGGACCATGTACGAGCAGTACTTC	CASTKTTLRTMYEQYF
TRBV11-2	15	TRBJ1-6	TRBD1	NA	TGTGCCAGCAGCTTAGATTGGACAGGGGAGTCCCCCCTCCGCTTT	CASSLDWTGESPLRF
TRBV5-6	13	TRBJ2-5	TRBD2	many	TGTGCCAGCAGCTTGCGGGGGGGCGAGACCCAGTACTTC	CASSLRGGETQYF
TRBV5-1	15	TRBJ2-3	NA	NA	TGCGCCAGCAGCGAGAGTAGCTCCTGGACAGATACGCAGTATTTT	CASSESSSWTDTQYF
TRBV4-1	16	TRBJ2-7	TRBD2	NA	TGCGCCAGCAGACAAGGGGCTGGAGCGGGAGGAAACGAGCAGTACTTC	CASRQGAGAGGNEQYF
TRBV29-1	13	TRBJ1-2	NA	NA	TGCAGCGCCCCCTCGGCCACTAACGATGGCTACACTTTC	CSAPSATNDGYTF
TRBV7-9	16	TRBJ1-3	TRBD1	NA	TGTGCCAGCAGCCCGGCTATGACAGGGATAAGTGACACCATATATTTT	CASSPAMTGISDTIYF
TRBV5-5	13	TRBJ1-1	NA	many	TGTGCCAGCAGCTTGTACCGGAACACTGAAGCTTTCTTT	CASSLYRNTEAFF
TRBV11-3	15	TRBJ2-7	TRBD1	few	TGTGCTAGCGGCCCGGGGACAGGGGGCAACTACGAGCAGTACTTC	CASGPGTGGNYEQYF
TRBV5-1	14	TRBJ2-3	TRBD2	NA	TGCGCCAGCAGCATCGGACTAGCGGGAGATACGCAGTATTTT	CASSIGLAGDTQYF
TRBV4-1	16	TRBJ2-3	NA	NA	TGCGCTAGCAGTTCACAGGGACTCTCAAGGGGAGATACGCATTATTTT	CASSSQGLSRGDTHYF
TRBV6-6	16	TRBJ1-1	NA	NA	TGCGCCTGCTTGCCGGGGCACAGCCCCGGGGGGACTGAAGCTTTCTTT	CACLPGHSPGGTEAFF
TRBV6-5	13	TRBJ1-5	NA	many	TGTGCCAGCAGTTCCCGGGGGGGTCAGCCCCAGCATTTT	CASSSRGGQPQHF
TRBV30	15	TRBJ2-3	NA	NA	TGTGCCTGGAGTCCCTGCCGGGAGTATACAGATACGCAGTATTTT	CAWSPCREYTDTQYF
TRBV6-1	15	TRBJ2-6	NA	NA	TGTGCCAGCAGCATGATGCTAACTGTGGCCAACGTCCTGACTTTC	CASSMMLTVANVLTF
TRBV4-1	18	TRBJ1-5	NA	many	TGCGCCAGCACCGACATCCCGTTGAACAGGGACGGCAATCAGCCCCAGCATTTT	CASTDIPLNRDGNQPQHF
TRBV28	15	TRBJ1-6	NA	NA	TGTACCAGCAGTTTGGGAGGGCTTTATAATTCACCCCTCCACTTT	CTSSLGGLYNSPLHF
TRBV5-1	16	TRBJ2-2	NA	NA	TGCGCCAGCAGCTTGGCCGTAACTAGCAAAACCGGGGAGCTGTTTTTT	CASSLAVTSKTGELFF
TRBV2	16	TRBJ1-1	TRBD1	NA	TGTGCCAGAAGACGTTCGGGGGACAGGGCCAACACTGAAGCTTTCTTC	CARRRSGDRANTEAFF